Listed below are T cell receptor beta chains from one sample, sequenced in a study of CD8 T cells in ankylosing spondylitis. TCRdb reprocessed the 5' RACE reads via MiXCR and lists one record per CDR3 protein. In the table there are 120,000 to 150,000 distinct CDR3 sequences, approximately 9.2% of which are singletons. The sequenced sample consisted of synovial fluid, either unsorted or a sorted T cell fraction (not recorded which). The source is a male donor with ankylosing spondylitis. The CDR3 runs from the conserved cysteine through the conserved F or W. The D gene is left open where the match is weak. Clone size is given for some rows only: seen once, a few or many times, or a class if the clone is expanded.

V gene	J gene	D gene	clone size	CDR3 protein	CDR3 DNA
TRBV18	TRBJ1-5	NA	once	CASSPQGWNNQPQHF	TGTGCCAGCTCACCACAGGGGTGGAACAATCAGCCCCAGCATTTT
TRBV12-3/TRBV12-4	TRBJ1-5	TRBD1	NA	CASTEGQGGNQPQHF	TGTGCCAGCACCGAGGGCCAGGGGGGCAATCAGCCCCAGCATTTT
TRBV28	TRBJ2-1	NA	NA	CASSLPSYMDEQFF	TGTGCCAGCAGTTTACCTAGCTATATGGATGAGCAGTTCTTC
TRBV28	TRBJ2-2	TRBD2	many	CASSRRRGGAGELFF	TGTGCCAGCAGTAGGAGGCGCGGGGGTGCCGGGGAGCTGTTTTTT
TRBV5-1	TRBJ2-1	NA	many	CASSLAASYNEQFF	TGCGCCAGCAGCTTAGCGGCTTCCTACAATGAGCAGTTCTTC
TRBV19	TRBJ2-1	NA	NA	CASSHGSVATDEQFF	TGTGCCAGTAGCCACGGGTCGGTGGCTACGGATGAGCAGTTCTTC
TRBV5-1	TRBJ2-3	TRBD1	many	CASSPGQTHTDTQYF	TGCGCCAGCAGCCCGGGACAGACCCACACAGATACGCAGTATTTT
TRBV5-5	TRBJ2-7	NA	NA	CASSSRYEQYF	TGTGCCAGCAGCTCTCGCTACGAGCAGTACTTC
TRBV7-7	TRBJ1-1	NA	few	CASSLGPESTEAFF	TGTGCTAGCAGCTTAGGTCCGGAGAGCACTGAAGCTTTCTTT
TRBV27	TRBJ1-6	NA	few	CASSFPDSPLHF	TGTGCCAGCAGTTTCCCGGATTCACCCCTCCACTTT
TRBV5-5	TRBJ2-3	NA	NA	CASSPGLFSDTQYF	TGTGCCAGCAGCCCTGGGCTCTTCTCAGATACGCAGTATTTT
TRBV20-1	TRBJ2-2	NA	NA	CSASGSNTGELFF	TGCAGTGCTAGCGGGTCGAACACCGGGGAGCTGTTTTTT
TRBV20-1	TRBJ2-7	TRBD2	few	CSAGLALTYEQYF	TGCAGTGCTGGACTAGCGCTGACCTACGAGCAGTACTTC
TRBV6-1	TRBJ2-1	NA	NA	CASSPRSSGWTSEQFF	TGTGCCAGCAGTCCCCGGAGCAGCGGTTGGACGAGCGAGCAGTTCTTC
TRBV7-6	TRBJ1-1	NA	NA	CASSLVDSGVAEAFF	TGTGCCAGCAGCTTAGTAGACTCGGGTGTCGCTGAAGCTTTCTTT
TRBV4-3	TRBJ1-2	NA	NA	CASSQDGVRADGYTF	TGCGCCAGCAGCCAAGATGGGGTCAGGGCGGATGGCTACACCTTC
TRBV6-1	TRBJ1-2	TRBD1	many	CASTLDRQGNHYGYTF	TGTGCCAGCACCTTAGACCGACAGGGGAACCACTATGGCTACACCTTC
TRBV6-5	TRBJ2-3	NA	NA	CASSPGVLGTDTQYF	TGTGCCAGCAGCCCAGGGGTGTTGGGCACAGATACGCAGTATTTT
TRBV4-2	TRBJ1-5	NA	NA	CASSQKRDSNQPQHF	TGTGCCAGCAGCCAAAAACGGGACAGCAATCAGCCCCAGCATTTT
TRBV5-1	TRBJ1-2	TRBD1	NA	CASSFKRGRDGYTF	TGCGCCAGCAGCTTCAAAAGGGGGCGAGATGGCTACACCTTC
TRBV7-2	TRBJ2-3	NA	many	CASSLYNQGGGADTQYF	TGTGCCAGCAGCCTATACAACCAGGGGGGAGGTGCAGATACGCAGTATTTT
TRBV7-2	TRBJ1-1	TRBD1	many	CASSLGTGIRRAFF	TGTGCCAGCAGCCTAGGGACAGGGATTAGGCGAGCTTTCTTT
TRBV4-3	TRBJ2-7	NA	NA	CASSQKGGDHEQYF	TGCGCCAGCAGCCAGAAGGGGGGAGACCACGAGCAGTACTTC
TRBV7-9	TRBJ2-7	NA	NA	CASSQVGKGIYF	NA
TRBV20-1	TRBJ2-3	NA	few	CSARQSPGQYF	TGCAGTGCTAGACAGTCCCCGGGGCAGTATTTT
TRBV4-1	TRBJ2-2	NA	many	CASRPIGRTNTGELFF	TGCGCCAGCAGACCAATTGGTCGGACGAACACCGGGGAGCTGTTTTTT
TRBV18	TRBJ2-7	NA	NA	CASSPATDSYEQYF	TGTGCCAGCTCCCCGGCGACAGATTCCTACGAGCAGTACTTC
TRBV15	TRBJ2-5	NA	NA	CATSRAMQNQETQYF	TGTGCCACCAGCAGAGCCATGCAGAACCAAGAGACCCAGTACTTC
TRBV24-1	TRBJ1-2	NA	medium-sized	CATRGPEGYGYTF	TGTGCCACCCGGGGCCCGGAAGGTTACGGCTACACCTTC
TRBV24-1	TRBJ2-1	NA	NA	CATSPDGRVEKFF	TGTGCCACCAGCCCGGACGGGCGGGTTGAAAAGTTCTTC
TRBV10-3	TRBJ2-3	NA	NA	CAIAGADFTDTQYF	TGTGCCATAGCCGGGGCCGACTTCACAGATACGCAGTATTTT
TRBV28	TRBJ1-2	NA	NA	CASSPLAVRGGYTF	TGTGCCAGCAGTCCTCTCGCCGTAAGGGGTGGCTACACCTTC
TRBV6-5	TRBJ2-7	TRBD2	NA	CASSTSGRGSYEQYF	TGTGCCAGCAGTACCTCGGGGCGGGGGTCCTACGAGCAGTACTTC
TRBV29-1	TRBJ1-1	TRBD1	many	CSGLTGVRTEAFF	TGCAGCGGTTTAACAGGGGTGCGGACTGAAGCTTTCTTT
TRBV5-1	TRBJ2-6	TRBD1	NA	CASSSSGGAIPGANVLTF	TGCGCCAGCAGCTCATCAGGGGGCGCGATCCCTGGGGCCAACGTCCTGACTTTC
TRBV7-2	TRBJ1-5	NA	NA	CASSLSVSNQPQHF	TGTGCCAGCAGCTTAAGCGTTAGCAATCAGCCCCAGCATTTT
TRBV28	TRBJ1-2	NA	NA	CASSLFGQYYGYTF	TGTGCCAGCAGTTTATTCGGACAGTACTATGGCTACACCTTC
TRBV27	TRBJ1-6	TRBD1	NA	CASSSPGQWNSPLHF	TGTGCCAGCAGTTCACCGGGACAGTGGAATTCACCCCTCCACTTT
TRBV12-3/TRBV12-4	TRBJ1-5	NA	NA	CASSLAVGGRDQPQHF	TGTGCCAGCAGTTTGGCTGTTGGGGGACGGGATCAGCCCCAGCATTTT
TRBV5-6	TRBJ1-1	NA	many	CASSLVPTGTEAFF	TGTGCCAGCAGCTTGGTTCCGACGGGGACTGAAGCTTTCTTT
TRBV20-1	TRBJ1-5	NA	many	CSASLGGDQPQHF	TGCAGTGCTAGTCTGGGCGGAGATCAGCCCCAGCATTTT
TRBV6-5	TRBJ2-1	NA	NA	CASSYGGPSYNEQFF	TGTGCCAGCAGTTACGGCGGCCCTTCCTACAATGAGCAGTTCTTC
TRBV4-2	TRBJ1-6	TRBD1	many	CASSLFTGVSLNSPLHF	TGTGCCAGCAGCCTATTTACAGGGGTGAGCTTAAATTCACCCCTCCACTTT
TRBV9	TRBJ1-6	NA	NA	CASSVRQYNSPLHF	TGTGCCAGCAGCGTTAGACAATATAATTCACCCCTCCACTTT
TRBV20-1	TRBJ1-1	NA	few	CSAQNSWGFMNTEAFF	TGCAGTGCCCAAAATAGTTGGGGATTCATGAACACTGAAGCTTTCTTT
TRBV7-2	TRBJ2-1	NA	few	CASSARGTVNEQFF	TGTGCCAGCAGCGCCAGGGGAACCGTGAATGAGCAGTTCTTC
TRBV29-1	TRBJ1-5	NA	many	CSVSQAFGQPQHF	TGCAGCGTTTCACAGGCTTTTGGACAGCCCCAGCATTTT
TRBV4-2	TRBJ2-7	TRBD2	many	CASSQPGRASYEQYF	TGTGCCAGCAGCCAACCCGGGAGGGCCTCTTACGAGCAGTACTTC
TRBV6-5	TRBJ1-2	NA	few	CASSYGSRIRRVGYTF	TGTGCCAGCAGTTACGGATCGAGGATTCGGCGTGTTGGCTACACCTTC
TRBV12-3/TRBV12-4	TRBJ2-3	NA	NA	CASSFERGRTQYF	TGTGCCAGCAGTTTCGAGAGGGGACGAACGCAGTATTTT
TRBV20-1	TRBJ2-3	NA	few	CSAGLASTDTQYF	TGCAGTGCTGGGCTTGCTAGCACAGATACGCAGTATTTT
TRBV20-1	TRBJ1-1	NA	few	CSVARWNTEAFF	TGCAGTGTTGCCAGGTGGAACACTGAAGCTTTCTTT
TRBV25-1	TRBJ2-3	NA	many	CASSENRLLATDTQYF	TGTGCCAGCAGTGAGAATAGGTTATTAGCCACAGATACGCAGTATTTT
TRBV5-1	TRBJ1-6	TRBD1	many	CASSKIPGQDNSPLHF	TGCGCCAGCAGCAAAATACCGGGACAGGATAATTCACCCCTCCACTTT
TRBV29-1	TRBJ2-3	TRBD2	few	CSVERLAGATDTQYF	TGCAGCGTTGAACGGCTAGCGGGAGCAACAGATACGCAGTATTTT
TRBV10-3	TRBJ2-7	TRBD1	few	CAINQGTGRDWGEQYF	TGTGCCATCAATCAGGGGACAGGACGGGATTGGGGCGAGCAGTACTTC
TRBV28	TRBJ1-1	NA	many	CASSLLDAKNTEAFF	TGTGCCAGCAGTTTACTGGACGCGAAGAACACTGAAGCTTTCTTT
TRBV6-1	TRBJ1-4	TRBD1	NA	CASSPDRGRGEKLFF	TGTGCCAGCAGTCCCGACAGGGGGCGAGGTGAAAAACTGTTTTTT
TRBV29-1	TRBJ2-1	NA	few	CSTGAASSYNEQFF	TGCAGCACCGGCGCGGCGAGCTCCTACAATGAGCAGTTCTTC